The entry that follows covers one TCR beta chain sequence. The CDR3 has 14 residues. Germline V gene sequence: CDR1 LNHNV, CDR2 YYDKDF (reference sequence). Trimming took off 9 bases at V and 0 bases at J, with 14 bases between the two ends. The table came from immunoSEQ multiplex PCR; TCRdb's copy has only in-frame clones and leaves some out. The data show approximately 100,000 clones, around 85% seen once. This specimen belongs to a study of OX40 agonist ivuxolimab in advanced cancers. Study-level background: Patients assigned to dose escalation were diagnosed with hepatocellular carcinoma, melanoma, renal cell or head and neck cancer. Past anti-PD-1, anti-PD-L1 or anti-CTLA-4 therapy was accepted, and roughly 42% had received some.

This clonotype was sampled from an adult with an advanced solid tumor such as melanoma, head and neck, liver or kidney cancer. The chain is built from TRBV15 and TRBJ1-2; D is possibly TRBD1 (5 bases). The sample in question was CD4+ or CD8+ T cells sorted from blood, obtained in a trial of the OX40 agonist ivuxolimab. CDR3 sequence (DNA): TGTGCCACTTCCCCTCGACAGTCTAACTATGGCTACACCTTC. Protein sequence: CATSPRQSNYGYTF. The variable domain in full, completed from reference TRBV15 and TRBJ1-2, reads DAMVIQNPRYQVTQFGKPVTLSCSQTLNHNVMYWYQQKSSQAPKLLFHYYDKDFNNEADTPDNFQSRRPNTSFCFLDIRSPGLGDTAMYLCATSPRQSNYGYTFGSGTRLTVV.